Presented here are 6 T cell receptor beta chains from one specimen sequenced in a study of blood T cell repertoires in COVID-19. The protocol was immunoSEQ multiplex PCR, while the TCRdb copy is restricted to in-frame clones and leaves out a portion. The data contain about 120,000 clones, about nine tenths of them singletons. The sequenced material came from peripheral blood. The receptors shown here come from a man aged 40-49 years with acute or convalescent COVID-19.

V gene TRBV7-2 combines with J gene TRBJ2-1; TRBD1 might be the D (6 bases). The CDR3 extends over 16 amino acids. From germline, CDR1 is SGHTA and CDR2 FQGNSA. The V gene lost 3 bases and the J gene lost 5 bases, with 17 bases spanning the gap. The CDR3 coding sequence is TGTGCCAGCAGCTTTCCCGGGACACCAAGGGACAATGAGCAGTTCTTC. Protein: CASSFPGTPRDNEQFF. Together with reference TRBV7-2 and TRBJ2-1, the CDR3 gives the full variable domain: GAGVSQSPSNKVTEKGKDVELRCDPISGHTALYWYRQSLGQGLEFLIYFQGNSAPDKSGLPSDRFSAERTGGSVSTLTIQRTQQEDSAVYLCASSFPGTPRDNEQFFGPGTRLTVL.

The chain carries TRBV19 and TRBJ1-1, with 11 bases fitting TRBD1. Germline assignment: CDR1 LNHDA and CDR2 SQIVND (reference sequence). J lost 5 bases, V lost 0 bases, and 8 bases had no gene match. The CDR3 is made up of 17 amino acids. CDR3 coding DNA: TGTGCCAGTAGTATAGATGGAGCCGGGACAGGGGGAACTGAAGCTTTCTTT. As protein: CASSIDGAGTGGTEAFF.

The rearrangement uses TRBV9 and TRBJ1-3, with D perhaps TRBD1 (6 bases). Deletions cut 0 bases from V and 0 bases from J, with 13 bases between. Germline V gene lookup returns CDR1 SGDLS and CDR2 YYNGEE. The CDR3 sequence is 17 residues long. The CDR3 loop is CASSVALTGTSGNTIYF. The CDR3 nucleotides are TGTGCCAGCAGCGTAGCTCTAACAGGGACCTCTGGAAACACCATATATTTT.

The chain has TRBV6-6 and TRBJ1-2, with D unresolved. This CDR3 has 15 residues. Germline V gene data show CDR1 as MNHNY and CDR2 as SVGAGI (reference sequence). Trimming removed 6 bases from V and 5 bases from J, with 19 bases in between. CDR3 loop: CASSERPDSSYGYTF. As DNA, the CDR3 is TGTGCCAGCAGCGAGCGACCAGATTCCTCATATGGCTACACCTTC.

Concerning this clone itself: Lacking the conserved final phenylalanine or tryptophan, this CDR3 likely reflects a read error. The rearrangement joins TRBV5-1 to TRBJ1-1, with no clear D. The CDR3 sequence is 12 residues long. CDR1 is SGHRS and CDR2 is YFSETQ in the germline V gene. The V gene lost 1 base and the J gene lost 5 bases, with 6 bases spanning the gap. The CDR3 sequence is CASSLSQTEAFL. DNA of the CDR3: TGCGCCAGCAGCTTGTCGCAGACTGAAGCTTTCCTT.

The genes are TRBV9 and TRBJ1-4, with D possibly being TRBD1 (5 bases). CDR3 length: 16 amino acids. Germline CDR1 SGDLS, CDR2 YYNGEE. V dropped 0 bases and J dropped 0 bases, with 9 bases sitting between them. CDR3 DNA: TGTGCCAGCAGCGTAGGATTAGGGGCAACTAATGAAAAACTGTTTTTT. Its translation is CASSVGLGATNEKLFF.